This record looks at one T cell receptor beta chain sequence and its context. Its antigen is unknown. Within one base of it there is no much larger clone, and no base qualities were kept. The library was made by RT-PCR. These reads were obtained on an Illumina MiSeq. The public reads were reanalyzed by TCRdb: fastp trimming at Q25, MiXCR alignment, in-frame beta chains only. Here each entry gathers all rows of one CDR3 protein and keeps the most common genes and DNA. The table for this sample lists hundreds of thousands of distinct CDR3 sequences; 11% to 15% of them were counted only once. The top ten hold roughly 3.6% of the sample. This entry is derived from a study (TCRdb year 2016). This receptor was obtained from a female donor in good health, serving as a healthy control. Sequenced: memory CD4+ T cells from blood.

The base sequence is TGTGCCAGCAGTTTAAATACAGGGGGCCTCTCTGGAAACACCTTC. Protein translation: CASSLNTGGLSGNTF. Here the chain combines TRBV12-3 or TRBV12-4 and TRBJ1-2; TRBD1 fits 9 bases in the junction. The cysteine opens and the phenylalanine closes a CDR3 of 15 amino acids. The DNA shown is the 45-base CDR3, in frame from base 1. V is cut back by 2 bases and J by 12 bases, with 13 bases in the junction unmatched.